This is a list of T cell receptor beta chains from one sample in a study of blood T cell repertoires in COVID-19. TCRdb keeps only in-frame clones here, not all; method: immunoSEQ multiplex PCR. The top ten clones hold around a sixth of a sample with approximately 72,000 clones, approximately 87% of them seen once. The specimen was peripheral blood. Source of these receptors: a woman over 75 with acute or convalescent COVID-19. CDR3s include the opening cysteine and the closing phenylalanine or tryptophan. D genes are given only for firm matches. Size is omitted from some rows. Given values are once, few, many or a class for expanded clones.

cdr3_nt | cdr3_aa | d_call | j_call | clone_size | v_call
TGTGCCAGCAGCTCCGACAGGAGTAATTCACCCCTCCACTTT | CASSSDRSNSPLHF | . | TRBJ1-6 | . | TRBV7-9
TGTGCCATCAGTGAGAGGGACAGGGGGTCGTCCTACGAGCAGTACTTC | CAISERDRGSSYEQYF | TRBD1 | TRBJ2-7 | few | TRBV10-3
TGTGCCAGCAGTTACTCAGGGGGCGCCGGGCAGCCCCAGCATTTT | CASSYSGGAGQPQHF | TRBD1 | TRBJ1-5 | . | TRBV6-5
TGCAGCGTTGAAGATCCGCGGGGGCGAGAAGCTTTCTTT | CSVEDPRGREAFF | . | TRBJ1-1 | . | TRBV29-1
TGTGCCAGCAGCCTGGGACTAGCAGTCAATGAGCAGTTCTTC | CASSLGLAVNEQFF | TRBD2 | TRBJ2-1 | . | TRBV11-3
TGCAGCGTTGATCCATCCAATGAGCAGTTCTTC | CSVDPSNEQFF | . | TRBJ2-1 | . | TRBV29-1
TGTGCCAGCAGCTCACCCTGGCTAGCGGGGGGGCGGGAAGATACGCAGTATTTT | CASSSPWLAGGREDTQYF | TRBD2 | TRBJ2-3 | . | TRBV7-6
TGTGCCAGCAGCCCCACGCGGCCCACCGGGGAGCTGTTTTTT | CASSPTRPTGELFF | . | TRBJ2-2 | . | TRBV11-3
TGTGCCTGGAGTTTCCCGACACCTAATTCACCCCTCCACTTT | CAWSFPTPNSPLHF | . | TRBJ1-6 | many | TRBV30
TGTGCCAGCAGCTTGTTTACGTCCCAGCGGGACCCCTACGAGCAGTACTTC | CASSLFTSQRDPYEQYF | TRBD2 | TRBJ2-7 | . | TRBV5-8
TGTGCCAGCAGGACAGGGCTATATTCACCCCTCCACTTT | CASRTGLYSPLHF | TRBD1 | TRBJ1-6 | . | TRBV12-3/TRBV12-4
TGTGCCATCAGTCAGGGGCCCTCGGCTCAGCCCCAGCATTTT | CAISQGPSAQPQHF | . | TRBJ1-5 | . | TRBV10-3
TGTGCCAGCAGCTTAGGGGTGACTAGCAATGAGCAGTTCTTC | CASSLGVTSNEQFF | . | TRBJ2-1 | once | TRBV11-3
TGTGCCATCAGTACTAGCACGGGAGAGACCCAGTACTTC | CAISTSTGETQYF | . | TRBJ2-5 | . | TRBV10-3
TGCGCCAGCAGCCGCCTAGGGGGCGTCGAGGGGAACTATGGCTACACCTTC | CASSRLGGVEGNYGYTF | TRBD1 | TRBJ1-2 | . | TRBV5-1
TGTGCCTGGAGTCACACGGGTGGCTACACCTTC | CAWSHTGGYTF | . | TRBJ1-2 | . | TRBV30
TGCGCCAGCAGCTGGATAGCGGGAAGAGCAGATACGCAGTATTTT | CASSWIAGRADTQYF | TRBD2 | TRBJ2-3 | . | TRBV5-1
TGTGCCAGCAGTGACTCCAGAAAAACTTTCTTT | CASSDSRKTFF | . | TRBJ1-1 | few | TRBV25-1
TGTGCCAGCAGTTCCCCGGGGACAGGTCAGGAGCAGTACTTC | CASSSPGTGQEQYF | TRBD1 | TRBJ2-7 | . | TRBV28
TGTGCCAGCAGTGAATGGGGGGACAGGCTTAACACTGAAGCTTTCTTT | CASSEWGDRLNTEAFF | TRBD1 | TRBJ1-1 | . | TRBV6-1
TGTGCCAGTAGGAGTGGACAGGGATTGGGCTACACCTTC | CASRSGQGLGYTF | TRBD1 | TRBJ1-2 | . | TRBV19
TGTGCCAGCAGCGCTCGGGACAGGAGGAACACTGAAGCTTTCTTT | CASSARDRRNTEAFF | TRBD1 | TRBJ1-1 | . | TRBV9
TGTGCCAGCGGCTACGGAACGGGGGGCGGTGGGCAGTACTTC | CASGYGTGGGGQYF | . | TRBJ2-7 | . | TRBV3-1/TRBV3-2
TGTGCCAGCAGCCAAGATCGGGCTAGCGGGAGAGAGACCCAGTACTTC | CASSQDRASGRETQYF | TRBD2 | TRBJ2-5 | . | TRBV14
TGTGCCAGCAGCTCAAGCGGTAGCTCCTACGAGCAGTACTTC | CASSSSGSSYEQYF | . | TRBJ2-7 | . | TRBV7-2
TGCAGCGCGTCACAGGGCCTAAGGGCTGAAGCTTTCTTT | CSASQGLRAEAFF | . | TRBJ1-1 | . | TRBV29-1